These T cell receptor beta chains were read from a single sample in a study of T-cell memory formation after mild COVID-19. TCRdb itself ran the 5' RACE reads through MiXCR, one entry per CDR3 protein. The data show 450,000 to 650,000 distinct CDR3 sequences, with around 21% seen just once and approximately 12% held by the top ten. Sequences were obtained from PBMCs or a T cell subset sorted from them (not recorded which). The origin of the receptors is an adult woman who had mild COVID-19 (a few samples of this study predate the infection). Cell type and time point are not known. The CDR3 runs from the conserved cysteine through the conserved F or W. The order of the fields is clone size, V gene, D gene, J gene, CDR3 DNA, CDR3 protein. D genes are given only for firm matches. Only part of the rows carry a size: once, few, many, or a class if the clone is expanded.

>-|TRBV7-2|TRBD2|TRBJ2-1
TGTGCCAGCAGCTTTTGGACTAGCACAGATGAGCAGTTCTTC
CASSFWTSTDEQFF
>few|TRBV4-2|TRBD2|TRBJ2-3
TGTGCCAGCAGCCAAGAGATACTAGCGGGAAGCACAGATACGCAGTATTTT
CASSQEILAGSTDTQYF
>-|TRBV4-1|-|TRBJ1-2
TGCGCCAGCAGCCATTCGGGATTTTACTATGGCTACACCTTC
CASSHSGFYYGYTF
>few|TRBV6-5|TRBD1|TRBJ2-5
TGTGCCAGCAGTTACCCCAGGGGGCAACAAGAGACCCAGTACTTC
CASSYPRGQQETQYF
>-|TRBV24-1|TRBD1|TRBJ2-1
TGTGCCACCAGTGATTTGGGGACAGGATACAATGAGCAGTTCTTC
CATSDLGTGYNEQFF
>-|TRBV4-2|-|TRBJ2-1
TGTGCCAGCAGCCCCCCGGGGGACAATGAGCAGTTCTTC
CASSPPGDNEQFF
>-|TRBV7-9|-|TRBJ2-1
TGTGCCAGCAGCCCTCGGCAGTTCTCCTACAATGAGCAGTTCTTC
CASSPRQFSYNEQFF
>-|TRBV29-1|TRBD2|TRBJ2-1
TGCAGCCTCAAGGGCGGGGGGGCAGGTGAGCAGTTCTTC
CSLKGGGAGEQFF
>-|TRBV6-2/TRBV6-3|TRBD2|TRBJ2-2
TGTGCCAGCAGACCCGGGGGGACTAGCGGGAGTCTGAGACCCGGGGAGCTGTTTTTT
CASRPGGTSGSLRPGELFF
>-|TRBV7-2|-|TRBJ1-1
TGTGCCAGCAGCTTCAGATGGCATGCTTTCTTT
CASSFRWHAFF
>-|TRBV5-1|-|TRBJ1-5
TGCGCCAGCAGCTTGGACGGCAGGGGACAGCCCCAGCATTTT
CASSLDGRGQPQHF
>-|TRBV12-3/TRBV12-4|-|TRBJ1-1
TGTGCCAGCAGTCCTATGACTAACACTGAAGCTTTCTTT
CASSPMTNTEAFF
>few|TRBV6-6|TRBD1|TRBJ2-3
TGTGCCAGCAGTTCACAGGGGAAAAACACAGATACGCAGTATTTT
CASSSQGKNTDTQYF
>many|TRBV7-2|-|TRBJ1-5
TGTGCCAGCAGCTTAGGGCAGGGAGGTCAGCCCCAGCATTTT
CASSLGQGGQPQHF
>-|TRBV24-1|-|TRBJ2-4
TGTGCCACCAGTGGGGAAGGGGCTAACATTCAGTACTTC
CATSGEGANIQYF
>-|TRBV7-9|TRBD2|TRBJ2-3
TGTGCCAGCAGCTCCGTGCGGGAGTCCGAAGATACGCAGTATTTT
CASSSVRESEDTQYF
>-|TRBV5-5|TRBD2|TRBJ2-2
TGTGCCAGCAGCTTGTATAGCGGGGGCACCGGGGAGCTGTTTTTT
CASSLYSGGTGELFF
>-|TRBV7-8|-|TRBJ1-5
TGTGCCAGCAGCTCCGTTTCAGGGGTCAATCAGCCCCAGCATTTT
CASSSVSGVNQPQHF
>many|TRBV20-1|TRBD1|TRBJ1-1
TGCAGTGCTAGAGATCTTATGGGACAGGGGAATTTCTTT
CSARDLMGQGNFF
>few|TRBV4-1|TRBD1|TRBJ2-7
TGCGCCAGCAGCGAGGGACAGCACTACGAGCAGTACTTC
CASSEGQHYEQYF
>-|TRBV6-2/TRBV6-3|TRBD2|TRBJ2-7
TGTGCCAGCAGCTGGGGACTAGCGACCTACGAGCAGTACTTC
CASSWGLATYEQYF
>-|TRBV7-2|TRBD1|TRBJ2-2
TGTGCCAGCAGCACCAAGCAGGGGGCAGGCGGGGAGCTGTTTTTT
CASSTKQGAGGELFF
>-|TRBV5-1|TRBD2|TRBJ2-7
TGCGCCAGCTCAAGGACTAGCCCTGGCGAGCAGTACTTC
CASSRTSPGEQYF
>-|TRBV4-2|-|TRBJ1-4
TGTGCCAGCAGCCCCGCCGGGACGGCTAATGAAAAACTGTTTTTT
CASSPAGTANEKLFF
>few|TRBV23-1|TRBD1|TRBJ2-2
TGCGCCAGCAGTCGGGACAGAGAGCTGTTTTTT
CASSRDRELFF
>-|TRBV12-3/TRBV12-4|TRBD2|TRBJ2-7
TGTGCCAGCAGCACCCGCGGCCCGAGCGGGGGGCTCGACGAGCAGTACTTC
CASSTRGPSGGLDEQYF